The 20 T cell receptor beta chains reported below all come from one sample, sequenced in a study of molecular identifiers for immune sequencing clone quantification listed by TCRdb under 2018. The method behind the library was PCR. Instrument used: Illumina HiSeq 4000. In-frame beta chains were kept once TCRdb had trimmed the public reads at Q25 with fastp and called clones with MiXCR. Duplicate CDR3 protein sequences are folded into a single record with the most common DNA and genes. For this sample the table gives fewer than 350,000 distinct CDR3 sequences, of which about a fifth were detected only once. The top ten clones comprise 0.81% of the sample. Sequencing was carried out using naive CD8+ T cells from blood, with Jurkat cell RNA spiked in. The sample's cell subset or site, from its label and the paper: FACS-sorted CD8+CD4-CCR7+CD45RA+ naive T cells. The origin of the receptors is a human donor in good health. Some libraries in this study had Jurkat cell RNA spiked in.

This clonotype came up once. Just one base apart from a much larger clone, this may be a read error. This chain uses TRBV5-6 with TRBJ1-1; no clear D. The CDR3 covers 16 residues. Germline lookup yields CDR1 SGHDT and CDR2 YYEEEE. The CDR3 is CASTADEDFMNTEASF. Written as DNA, the CDR3 is TGTGCCAGCACCGCAGATGAAGACTTCATGAACACTGAAGCTTCCTTT.

The chain has TRBV4-3 and TRBJ2-3; D might be TRBD2 (5 bases). This CDR3 contains 15 residues. V was pared by 2 bases and J by 4 bases, with 13 bases between. Germline V CDR1 and CDR2: LGHNA, YSLEER. This CDR3 reads CASSQRRSGADTQYF. The CDR3 nucleotides are TGCGCCAGCAGCCAAAGGAGGAGTGGCGCAGATACGCAGTATTTT.

As to this clonotype: A read error may be the cause here, since a much bigger clone is one base away. J is TRBJ2-7 and V is TRBV28; D might be TRBD1 (5 bases). The germline gives CDR1 MDHEN, CDR2 SYDVKM. This CDR3 comprises 15 residues. The CDR3 here is CASSTDSLSSYEQHF. The DNA for the CDR3 is TGTGCCAGCAGTACCGACAGCCTGAGCTCCTACGAGCAGCACTTC.

This clonotype was detected only a few times. This sequence joins TRBV27 and TRBJ2-3; 9 bases are shared with TRBD1. Looked up from germline, CDR1 is MNHEY and CDR2 is SMNVEV (reference sequence). The CDR3 loop spans 15 amino acids. Unmatched junction bases numbered 3, after V lost 2 bases and J lost 3 bases. The CDR3 coding sequence is TGTGCCAGCAGTTTAAGGGGACAGGGAACAGATACGCAGTATTTT. This sequence encodes CASSLRGQGTDTQYF.

This clonotype was recorded a few times. The chain couples TRBV7-9 to TRBJ2-3, with unresolved D. Between the trimmed V and J ends, which lost 5 bases and 1 base, there was a span of 10 bases. The CDR3 loop spans 14 amino acids. Germline V gives CDR1 SEHNR, CDR2 FQNEAQ (reference sequence). The CDR3 spells CASSPGRGTDTQYF. In DNA form, the CDR3 reads TGTGCCAGCAGCCCAGGAAGGGGCACAGATACGCAGTATTTT.

This clonotype was detected a few times. This rearrangement joins TRBV28 to TRBJ1-5; 7 bases are a match to TRBD1. There are 17 residues in the CDR3. J gave up 3 bases and V 6 bases, and 14 bases lay outside the gene matches. Germline assignment: CDR1 MDHEN and CDR2 SYDVKM. The CDR3 sequence: CASSQTRTGLPNQPQHF. DNA for the CDR3: TGTGCCAGCAGCCAAACCCGGACAGGACTACCCAATCAGCCCCAGCATTTT.

This clonotype was observed at least ten times. The chain uses TRBV7-2 and TRBJ2-7; D ambiguous. This CDR3 comprises 14 residues. The germline V gene has CDR1 SGHTA and CDR2 FQGNSA. V shed 5 bases and J shed 0 bases, with 11 bases lying between them. The DNA of the CDR3 is TGTGCCAGCAGCCCGATGGCACTCTCCTACGAGCAGTACTTC. Translating gives CASSPMALSYEQYF.

This clonotype appeared many times. The chain employs TRBV4-2 and TRBJ2-7; the match to TRBD1 covers 11 bases. V was clipped by 6 bases and J by 1 base; unmatched bases: 8. The V gene's germline CDR1 is LGHNA and CDR2 YNFKEQ. The CDR3 length is 16 residues. This chain's CDR3 is CASSPAGQGESYEQYF. CDR3 nucleotides: TGTGCCAGCAGTCCGGCGGGACAGGGGGAATCCTACGAGCAGTACTTC.

This clonotype showed up many times. Here the CDR3 DNA reads TGTGCCAGCAGTTTCATGGGTTCCTATGGCTACACCTTC. This translates into CASSFMGSYGYTF. V is TRBV28 and J is TRBJ1-2; no definite D call. The CDR3 covers 13 residues. Per the germline V gene, CDR1 is MDHEN and CDR2 is SYDVKM. The germline V and J ends were trimmed by 3 bases and 4 bases, with 9 bases remaining between them.

This clonotype showed up many times. The chain links TRBV20-1 to TRBJ2-3, with D uncertain. The CDR3 covers 12 residues. Germline loops: CDR1 DFQATT, CDR2 SNEGSKA (reference sequence). V lost 5 bases and J lost 3, with 9 bases in between. For the CDR3, the DNA is TGCAGTGCTCGGGCCGAAACAGATACGCAGTATTTT. Amino acids: CSARAETDTQYF.

This clonotype has a count of ten or more. The chain couples TRBV7-9 to TRBJ2-7; D not resolved. The length of the CDR3 is 15 residues. Germline-derived CDR1 and CDR2 are SEHNR and FQNEAQ (reference sequence). With 0 bases removed from V and 0 bases from J, the gap between germline ends came to 9 bases. The DNA for the CDR3 is TGTGCCAGCAGCTTAGCGGTGGCCAGCTCCTACGAGCAGTACTTC. This codes for CASSLAVASSYEQYF.

This clonotype was recorded many times. CDR3 residues: CASSQARASYNEQFF. The CDR3, as DNA: TGCGCCAGCAGCCAAGCCCGGGCGAGCTACAATGAGCAGTTCTTC. This chain joins TRBV4-1 and TRBJ2-1; D gene unclear. V dropped 1 base and J dropped 3 bases, with 10 bases sitting between them. CDR3 length: 15 amino acids. The germline V gene encodes CDR1 MGHRA and CDR2 YSYEKL.

This clonotype was seen only a few times. A much larger clone differs by one base, so this may be a read error. The chain is built from TRBV27 and TRBJ2-3; D gene uncertain. The CDR3 is made up of 15 amino acids. V was cut by 2 bases and J by 8 bases, with 17 bases left in between. Germline CDR1 is MNHEY and CDR2 is SMNVEV (reference sequence). The CDR3 region is CASSLKSRFLPTQYF. CDR3 sequence (DNA): TGTGCCAGCAGTTTAAAGTCCCGGTTCCTCCCTACGCAGTATTTT.

This clonotype has ten or more counts. The chain couples TRBV5-1 to TRBJ1-1, with no clear D. Trimming took off 0 bases at V and 9 bases at J, with 9 bases between the two ends. Germline V gene sequence: CDR1 SGHRS, CDR2 YFSETQ. This CDR3 has 12 amino acids. The CDR3 bases are TGCGCCAGCAGCTTGGACAGACTTAAAGCTTTCTTT. Translating it yields CASSLDRLKAFF.

Ten or more counts support this clonotype. V gene TRBV5-6 combines with J gene TRBJ2-5; no clear D. CDR1 and CDR2 from the germline V gene are SGHDT and YYEEEE. The ends were cut back, 3 bases at V and 2 bases at J, with 8 bases in the middle. There are 13 residues in the CDR3. The CDR3 reads CASSSSLQETQYF. In nucleotides, the CDR3 is TGTGCCAGCAGCTCATCCTTACAAGAGACCCAGTACTTC.

This clonotype was observed a few times. This chain joins TRBV7-9 and TRBJ2-3; tentative D call: TRBD2 (5 bases). The CDR3 loop spans 13 amino acids. V shed 5 bases and J shed 6 bases, with 12 bases lying between them. The germline V gene has CDR1 SEHNR and CDR2 FQNEAQ (reference sequence). In DNA form, the CDR3 reads TGTGCCAGCAGCCGGGGAAGGGTTGATACGCAGTATTTT. It codes for CASSRGRVDTQYF.

This clonotype was seen at least ten times. The rearrangement uses TRBV20-1 and TRBJ2-1; no firm D call. This CDR3 spans 12 amino acids. Germline lookup yields CDR1 DFQATT and CDR2 SNEGSKA (reference sequence). V dropped 6 bases and J dropped 5 bases, with 11 bases sitting between them. The CDR3 is CSASGQHNEQFF. The CDR3 DNA is TGCAGTGCCTCCGGGCAGCACAATGAGCAGTTCTTC.

This clonotype was seen many times. The chain joins TRBV7-8 to TRBJ2-3, with 7 bases identical to TRBD1. The CDR3 loop spans 16 amino acids. V shed 4 bases and J 0 bases; nucleotides not matched to a gene: 7. Germline lookup yields CDR1 SGHVS and CDR2 FQNEAQ. The CDR3 region has the DNA TGTGCCAGCAGCTACGGACAGGAAGATAGCACAGATACGCAGTATTTT. It encodes CASSYGQEDSTDTQYF.

This chain links TRBV20-1 with TRBJ2-1, with 12 bases aligning to TRBD2. J lost 9 bases, V lost 0 bases, and 12 bases had no gene match. The V gene's germline CDR1 is DFQATT and CDR2 SNEGSKA (reference sequence). This CDR3 spans 17 amino acids. The CDR3 region is CSARETSGGHSNGEQFF. DNA for the CDR3: TGCAGTGCTAGAGAGACTAGCGGGGGCCATTCAAACGGTGAGCAGTTCTTC.

This clonotype was observed at least ten times. The chain is built from TRBV2 and TRBJ1-1; D call uncertain. Trimming pared 1 base from V and 0 bases from J, leaving 9 bases between. In germline, CDR1 is SNHLY, CDR2 FYNNEI. The CDR3 totals 15 residues. The CDR3, as DNA: TGTGCCAGCAGTGAAGGGATCGGTATGAACACTGAAGCTTTCTTT. Amino acid sequence: CASSEGIGMNTEAFF.